Detailed here is one TCR beta chain. Original data processing: Scientists estimated how many nucleated cells there were by amplifying reference gene primers. The repertoire was sequenced with immunoSEQ multiplex PCR; TCRdb's copy has only in-frame clones and lacks some. V and J calls and clone size follow that table, whereas D and trimming were derived from the DNA. This table has approximately 300,000 clones, approximately 90% appearing once. This sample is drawn from a study of blood T cell repertoires in COVID-19. Study background: The origin of the acute and convalescent COVID-19 samples was the United States, Italy and Spain. The cDNA or gDNA used as material had been derived from T cells, B-cell-depleted T cells, or PBMCs.

Followed over time, Seattle patients had been enrolled while infection was active. The CDR3 extends over 13 amino acids. CDR1 and CDR2 from the germline V gene are SGHNT and YYREEE (reference sequence). V lost 8 bases and J 4 bases, leaving 16 bases between the germline ends. Sequencing used peripheral blood. The V call is TRBV5-4, the J call TRBJ2-7; TRBD1 might be the D (5 bases). This TCR was sampled from a woman in her 50s with COVID-19, enrolled during active disease. The CDR3 reads CASSRGAEYEQYF. In nucleotides, the CDR3 is TGTGCCAGTTCAAGGGGCGCTGAATACGAGCAGTACTTC.